These T cell receptor beta chains were read from a single sample in a study of CD8+CD57+ T cells in acquired aplastic anemia. TCRdb itself ran the reads through MiXCR, one entry per CDR3 protein. Here the sample spans hundreds of thousands of distinct CDR3 sequences, 25% to 40% being singletons. Input material: sorted CD4+, CD8+, or CD8+CD57+ T cells (not recorded which) from PBMCs. Receptor source: a human donor with aplastic anemia. CDR3s include the opening cysteine and the closing phenylalanine or tryptophan. D genes are given only for firm matches. Some rows mark clone size as missing; the rest say once, few, many or name a class of expanded clone.

j_call v_call d_call clone_size cdr3_aa cdr3_nt
TRBJ1-2 TRBV5-6 - - CASSFGGNNYSYTF TGTGCCAGCAGCTTCGGGGGGAACAACTATAGCTACACCTTC
TRBJ2-3 TRBV10-3 - many CAISPLVTGTDTQYF TGTGCCATCAGCCCACTAGTAACAGGCACAGATACGCAGTATTTT
TRBJ1-6 TRBV9 - once CASSQLESNSYNSPLHF TGTGCCAGCAGCCAGCTTGAGAGTAACTCCTATAACTCACCCCTCCACTTT
TRBJ1-5 TRBV2 - - CASSLQDVQAPQHF TGTGCCAGCAGCCTACAGGACGTCCAGGCGCCCCAGCATTTT
TRBJ1-2 TRBV20-1 TRBD1 - CSARPGTAYGYTF TGCAGTGCTAGACCCGGGACAGCCTATGGCTACACCTTC
TRBJ1-5 TRBV2 - - CASSEMGYDQPQHF TGTGCCAGCAGTGAAATGGGGTATGATCAGCCCCAGCATTTT
TRBJ1-2 TRBV3-1 - few CASSQVTRGYNGYTF TGTGCCAGCAGCCAAGTAACCCGCGGGTATAATGGCTACACCTTC
TRBJ2-7 TRBV7-9 - many CASSFGGFYEQYF TGTGCCAGCAGCTTCGGAGGCTTCTACGAGCAGTACTTC
TRBJ2-7 TRBV3-1 TRBD2 few CASSQVRGRSEQYF TGTGCCAGCAGCCAAGTTCGCGGGAGAAGCGAGCAGTACTTC
TRBJ2-2 TRBV5-1 - - CASSPRGSLNTGELFF TGCGCCAGCAGCCCACGGGGGAGCCTAAACACCGGGGAGCTGTTTTTT
TRBJ1-1 TRBV10-2 - - CASRQGNTEAFF TGCGCCAGTCGTCAAGGGAACACTGAAGCTTTCTTT
TRBJ2-5 TRBV7-2 TRBD2 - CASSLTLSGGTGGTQYF TGTGCCAGCAGCCTTACCCTCTCCGGGGGGACTGGGGGGACCCAGTACTTC
TRBJ2-3 TRBV20-1 TRBD2 - CSAILLAGGGTDTQYF TGCAGTGCTATATTACTAGCGGGAGGAGGAACAGATACGCAGTATTTT
TRBJ1-1 TRBV14 - once CASAYGEGSYRTEAFF TGTGCCAGTGCTTATGGGGAAGGGAGTTATAGGACTGAAGCTTTCTTT
TRBJ2-7 TRBV24-1 - - CATSDSDRLPYEQYF TGTGCCACCAGTGATTCGGACAGACTCCCCTACGAGCAGTACTTC
TRBJ1-1 TRBV6-1 TRBD1 - CASTKTGGANTEAFF TGTGCCAGCACTAAGACAGGGGGCGCGAACACTGAAGCTTTCTTT
TRBJ2-1 TRBV20-1 - many CSAAWRDSYNEQFF TGCAGTGCTGCCTGGCGGGACTCCTACAATGAGCAGTTCTTC
TRBJ2-2 TRBV9 - - CASSVITGANTGELFF TGTGCCAGCAGCGTTATAACAGGAGCGAACACCGGGGAGCTGTTTTTT
TRBJ2-3 TRBV5-1 - - CASSLYSERDTQYF TGCGCCAGCAGCCTCTACTCCGAGAGGGATACGCAGTATTTT
TRBJ1-6 TRBV15 - - CATSRNWDIYTLHF TGTGCCACCAGCAGAAATTGGGATATCTACACCCTCCACTTT
TRBJ1-2 TRBV29-1 - - CSVGAGINYGYTF TGCAGCGTTGGAGCAGGAATCAACTATGGCTACACCTTC
TRBJ2-5 TRBV24-1 - many CATSEGAEETQYF TGTGCCACCAGTGAGGGGGCCGAAGAGACCCAGTACTTC
TRBJ2-5 TRBV2 - many CATQQELQETQYF TGTGCCACTCAACAGGAGTTACAAGAGACCCAGTACTTC
TRBJ1-1 TRBV5-6 - few CASSLFPRGGEAFF TGTGCCAGCAGCTTATTCCCGCGTGGGGGTGAAGCTTTCTTT
TRBJ1-1 TRBV20-1 - many CSARRQGGTEAFF TGCAGTGCTAGAAGGCAGGGTGGCACTGAAGCTTTCTTT
TRBJ1-5 TRBV7-9 - many CASSTDIEVRPNQPQHF TGTGCCAGCAGTACCGACATAGAGGTGAGACCCAATCAGCCCCAGCATTTT
TRBJ2-7 TRBV12-3/TRBV12-4 TRBD2 - CASSQESGRGNEQYF TGTGCCAGCAGCCAAGAAAGCGGGAGGGGAAACGAGCAGTACTTC
TRBJ1-5 TRBV20-1 TRBD1 few CSARDGQGIGSNQPQHF TGCAGTGCTAGAGATGGACAGGGGATTGGTAGCAATCAGCCCCAGCATTTT
TRBJ2-3 TRBV2 - many CASRVSWGTDTQYF TGTGCCAGCAGAGTATCATGGGGCACAGATACGCAGTATTTT
TRBJ1-1 TRBV30 - - CAWGQQNTEAFF TGTGCCTGGGGACAGCAGAACACTGAAGCTTTCTTT
TRBJ2-3 TRBV20-1 - few CSERRQGPDTQYF TGCAGTGAACGTAGGCAGGGACCAGATACGCAGTATTTT
TRBJ1-4 TRBV15 - many CATSRPTGAEKLFF TGTGCCACCAGCAGACCCACAGGAGCCGAAAAACTGTTTTTT
TRBJ1-6 TRBV20-1 TRBD1 - CSAIDRGGISPLHF TGCAGTGCGATCGACAGGGGCGGCATCTCACCCCTCCACTTT
TRBJ2-1 TRBV20-1 TRBD1 - CSARDRRQGVYSEQFF TGCAGTGCTAGAGATCGGCGACAGGGGGTCTACAGTGAGCAGTTCTTC
TRBJ1-1 TRBV19 - few CASSIDLRGREENTEAFF TGTGCTAGTAGTATAGATCTCAGGGGACGAGAGGAGAACACTGAAGCTTTCTTT
TRBJ2-3 TRBV11-2 TRBD2 few CASSPSWGGRDTQYF TGTGCCAGCAGCCCCTCGTGGGGGGGGAGGGATACGCAGTATTTT
TRBJ2-3 TRBV11-1 - - CACSPESSTGTDTQYF TGTGCCTGCAGCCCAGAGAGTAGCACGGGCACAGATACGCAGTATTTT
TRBJ2-3 TRBV29-1 - many CSVGTGTSTDTQYF TGCAGCGTTGGCACAGGGACCAGCACAGATACGCAGTATTTT
TRBJ1-2 TRBV18 TRBD1 - CASSPTGDRANYGYTF TGTGCCAGCTCACCAACCGGGGACAGGGCTAACTATGGCTACACCTTC
TRBJ2-7 TRBV12-3/TRBV12-4 - - CASSLLVPGEQYF TGTGCCAGCAGTTTACTAGTGCCGGGCGAGCAGTACTTC
TRBJ2-7 TRBV7-8 TRBD2 many CASSPEDGGMDYEQYF TGTGCCAGCAGCCCCGAGGACGGGGGGATGGACTACGAGCAGTACTTC
TRBJ2-7 TRBV15 - many CATSRAGKTLSYEQYF TGTGCCACCAGCAGAGCAGGAAAGACATTGTCCTACGAGCAGTACTTC
TRBJ1-6 TRBV30 - few CAWSYGGANSPLHF TGTGCCTGGAGTTACGGGGGCGCGAATTCACCCCTCCACTTT
TRBJ1-3 TRBV12-3/TRBV12-4 - - CASSFVFIYF TGTGCCAGCAGTTTTGTTTTCATATATTTT
TRBJ2-1 TRBV11-2 TRBD2 - CASSALAGVDEQFF TGTGCCAGCAGTGCACTAGCGGGAGTCGATGAGCAGTTCTTC
TRBJ1-2 TRBV29-1 - - CSVGGGGYTF TGCAGCGTAGGCGGGGGTGGCTACACCTTC
TRBJ1-6 TRBV20-1 - many CSARDRLGGSPLHF TGCAGTGCTAGAGATCGGCTCGGCGGGTCACCCCTCCACTTT
TRBJ2-1 TRBV10-3 TRBD2 many CAINPKDGAGESYNEQFF TGTGCCATCAATCCGAAAGACGGAGCGGGAGAATCCTACAATGAGCAGTTCTTC
TRBJ2-5 TRBV5-1 TRBD2 - CASSLSSGREETQYF TGCGCCAGCAGCTTAAGTAGCGGGAGGGAAGAGACCCAGTACTTC
TRBJ2-1 TRBV11-2 TRBD2 - CASSLVAGGPEFF TGTGCCAGCAGCTTAGTAGCGGGGGGGCCGGAGTTCTTC
TRBJ1-3 TRBV7-2 - few CASSLPRGGLGNTIYF TGTGCCAGCAGCTTACCGCGGGGGGGGCTTGGAAACACCATATATTTT
TRBJ1-4 TRBV7-8 TRBD1 - CASSLRGGTGDEKLFF TGTGCCAGCAGCCTCAGGGGGGGGACAGGGGATGAAAAACTGTTTTTT
TRBJ1-2 TRBV7-9 - many CASSLEGRNTF TGTGCCAGCAGCTTAGAGGGTAGGAACACCTTC
TRBJ1-5 TRBV6-1 - few CASSRETGNQPQHF TGTGCCAGCAGTCGCGAGACCGGCAATCAGCCCCAGCATTTT
TRBJ2-7 TRBV11-1 TRBD2 few CASSPIWTSVGSEQYF TGTGCCAGCAGCCCGATCTGGACTAGCGTGGGTTCCGAGCAGTACTTC
TRBJ1-1 TRBV2 TRBD1 many CASRDRVGENTEAFF TGTGCCAGCAGAGACAGGGTTGGTGAGAACACTGAAGCTTTCTTT
TRBJ2-3 TRBV20-1 - few CSARSVDTQYF TGCAGTGCTAGATCCGTGGATACGCAGTATTTT
TRBJ2-7 TRBV12-3/TRBV12-4 - once CASNVIRSKHTVDYEQYF TGTGCCAGCAATGTGATCAGGAGCAAGCATACTGTGGACTACGAGCAGTACTTC
TRBJ1-5 TRBV19 TRBD1 - CASRRLPGQGLTNSNQPQHF TGTGCCAGTAGGCGACTACCGGGACAGGGACTAACAAATAGCAATCAGCCCCAGCATTTT
TRBJ2-7 TRBV12-3/TRBV12-4 - few CASRQGVAADYEQYF TGTGCCAGCCGACAAGGGGTAGCAGCCGACTACGAGCAGTACTTC